The present TCR beta chain was sequenced within a study of early T cells in non-severe SARS-CoV-2 infection. The table lists this clonotype with a few counts. Germline values: CDR1 PRHDT, CDR2 FYEKMQ (reference sequence). Trimming pared 6 bases from V and 0 bases from J, leaving 12 bases between. The CDR3 runs 14 residues. Via MiXCR, TCRdb re-called the 5' RACE reads, giving one row per CDR3 protein. The sample carries about 31,000 distinct CDR3 sequences, roughly 6.1% recorded once. V usage is TRBV13 and J usage is TRBJ2-7; perhaps D is TRBD1 or TRBD2 (5 bases each). Sequencing was done on a sample of whole blood. This TCR was sampled from an adult who was a healthcare worker with PCR-confirmed SARS-CoV-2 infection or an uninfected control (not recorded which). The CDR3 DNA sequence: TGTGCCAGCAGGTCGTGGGGGAGCTCCTACGAGCAGTACTTC. As protein: CASRSWGSSYEQYF.